Listed below are T cell receptor beta chains from one sample, sequenced in a study of shared clonotypes between healthy human individuals. Measured with immunoSEQ multiplex PCR; TCRdb has only the in-frame clones, and not every one. The sample shows around 2,000,000 clones, over 85% of them seen only once. Specimen: naive CD4+ T cells sorted from blood. The receptor set was obtained from a man between 18 and 29 years old in good health. The CDR3 runs from the conserved cysteine through the conserved F or W. Expanded clones are given a class, and other clones once, few, many or no size at all.

v_call cdr3_length clone_size cdr3_aa
TRBV19 12 . CASTDRGQPQHF
TRBV19 14 . CASSLGGALGEQYF
TRBV6-5 15 . CASRPSRGGGNEQFF
TRBV19 17 . CASSIGTGGSYNSPLHF
TRBV5-1 13 once CASSLANQETQYF
TRBV5-1 14 . CASSFPPPDSPLHF
TRBV5-1 15 . CASSLQGLEQETQYF
TRBV19 11 . CASSTPTAQYF
TRBV7-9 12 . CASSFPLPPAFF
TRBV7-2 16 . CASSLSLGQGPIEAFF
TRBV29-1 12 . CSVERGGGGYTF
TRBV7-6 13 . CASSSRTGTEAFF
TRBV5-1 14 . CASSSPAKNTEAFF
TRBV19 16 few CASRERGTAMNTEAFF
TRBV18 15 . CASSLGTGARDTQYF
TRBV4-1 15 . CASSQGISTNEKLFF
TRBV7-9 16 once CASSSDAAPGANVLTF
TRBV19 16 . CASSIVPVASNSPLHF
TRBV6-5 14 . CASSLRQGGTEAFF
TRBV25-1 14 . CASSEGQGRSPLHF
TRBV5-1 15 . CASSSIPGGSNEQYF
TRBV6-5 13 . CASKRGSSYEQYF
TRBV7-9 15 . CASSLIGYESYEQYF
TRBV18 12 . CASSTTTYEQYF
TRBV5-6 14 . CASYDRGGTYEQYF
TRBV5-6 12 . CASAGLTGELFF
TRBV5-1 15 . CASSLWAGHQETQYF
TRBV19 15 . CASSISAGRADGYTF
TRBV20-1 11 . CSAGDAGEQFF
TRBV7-9 14 . CASSLSGDDYEQYF
TRBV10-3 13 . CAISEFSGREQYF
TRBV28 14 . CASSLELTNEKLFF
TRBV6-6 14 . CASSSRQAVSEAFF
TRBV1 19 . CTSSQITFLAGKSTDTQYF
TRBV5-4 15 . CASSKEGQGTDTQYF
TRBV4-2 17 . CASSRLGQEATNEKLFF
TRBV19 13 . CASSDSGTYEQYF
TRBV11-2 17 once CASSYSGGARGQETQYF
TRBV29-1 14 many CSVIGQRPNTEAFF
TRBV5-1 16 . CASSLAFAGGSTEAFF
TRBV10-3 15 . CASGITRDGTDTQYF
TRBV2 16 . CASRGGLAGDTDTQYF
TRBV11-2 17 . CASSTRQGLTYNSPLHF
TRBV11-3 16 . CASSLGQSSGANVLTF
TRBV4-1 19 once CASSQDWGGPIATNEKLFF
TRBV18 14 few CASSPSQGNTEAFF
TRBV30 15 . CAWSSSAGGLETQYF
TRBV7-2 15 many CASSPGRGSNQPQHF
TRBV5-1 13 . CASSVAGTDTQYF
TRBV7-9 17 . CASSDGTSGNVMNEQFF
TRBV29-1 11 once CSVEEAGGQFF
TRBV6-5 14 . CASSPDSTQETQYF
TRBV7-6 17 . CASSLGPGGGPGNTIYF
TRBV27 15 . CASSTGTGAGSPLHF
TRBV5-4 15 . CASSLRVSGEETQYF
TRBV5-1 16 . CASSLEVAGGYNEQFF
TRBV5-5 11 . CASSFAGSYTF